Listed below are T cell receptor beta chains from one sample, sequenced in a study of blood T cell repertoires in COVID-19. Assay used: immunoSEQ multiplex PCR; TCRdb lists only in-frame clones, some missing. This table has approximately 90,000 clones, 90% appearing once. The sample taken for sequencing was peripheral blood. These receptors were collected from a man aged 55 to 70 with acute or convalescent COVID-19. Both conserved end residues are part of each CDR3. The order of the fields is V gene, D gene, J gene, clone size, CDR3 DNA, CDR3 protein. D genes are given only for firm matches. Where a row states a size, it is once, few, many or the class of an expanded clone; other rows omit it.

>TRBV6-5|.|TRBJ1-1|.
TGTGCCAGCAGTCCCAGGGTGCCCACTGAAGCTTTCTTT
CASSPRVPTEAFF
>TRBV5-5|TRBD1|TRBJ1-5|.
TGTGCCAGCAGCCTCGGGACAGGCTATCAGCCCCAGCATTTT
CASSLGTGYQPQHF
>TRBV7-9|.|TRBJ1-1|.
TGTGCCAGCCGCCCCATCGGGAGCTCTGAAGCTTTCTTT
CASRPIGSSEAFF
>TRBV3-1/TRBV3-2|.|TRBJ1-2|.
TGTGCCAGCGAAGACAGTTCTTCCTATGGCTACACCTTC
CASEDSSSYGYTF
>TRBV5-1|.|TRBJ1-5|.
TGCGCCAGCAGCTTGGCCGGGGAAGGCAATCAGCCCCAGCATTTT
CASSLAGEGNQPQHF
>TRBV7-7|.|TRBJ1-5|.
TGTGCCAGCAGCTGTCTAACTACGGTCCAGCCCCAGCATTTT
CASSCLTTVQPQHF
>TRBV5-4|TRBD2|TRBJ2-5|.
TGTGCCAGCAGCTTGCCACTAGCGGGGGTTGAGACCCAGTACTTC
CASSLPLAGVETQYF
>TRBV27|TRBD1|TRBJ1-4|once
TGTGCCAGCAGTTTATCACCCACCGGGACAGGGGATGAAAAACTGTTTTTT
CASSLSPTGTGDEKLFF
>TRBV19|.|TRBJ2-1|.
TGTGCCACCAAGCCCCAGGGTACCTACAATGAGCAGTTCTTC
CATKPQGTYNEQFF
>TRBV24-1|TRBD1|TRBJ2-2|.
TGTGCCACCACCTGCGACAGGGGGCCCACCGGGGAGCTGTTTTTT
CATTCDRGPTGELFF
>TRBV30|.|TRBJ1-1|.
TGTGCCTGGAGTGGTTTGCGGGTGAGGTCTGAAGCTTTCTTT
CAWSGLRVRSEAFF
>TRBV7-2|.|TRBJ2-1|once
TGTGCCAGCAGCGGGGGAGGTTACAATGAGCAGTTCTTC
CASSGGGYNEQFF
>TRBV23-1|.|TRBJ1-2|.
TGCGCCAGCAGTCAAGCAGACAGGATTAACTATGGCTACACCTTC
CASSQADRINYGYTF
>TRBV2|.|TRBJ1-5|.
TGTGCCAGCAGGTCGACAGTCAATCAGCCCCAGCATTTT
CASRSTVNQPQHF
>TRBV29-1|TRBD1|TRBJ1-4|once
TGCAGCGTTATGACAGGGAATGAAAAACTGTTTTTT
CSVMTGNEKLFF
>TRBV6-6|.|TRBJ1-5|.
TGTGCCAGCAACCTGAACCAGGATCAGCCCCAGCATTTT
CASNLNQDQPQHF
>TRBV4-1|.|TRBJ1-4|.
TGCGCCAGCAGCCAGGGTGGGCGTCGCAGTTACAATGAAAAACTGTTTTTT
CASSQGGRRSYNEKLFF
>TRBV7-9|.|TRBJ1-5|.
TGTGCCAGCAGCTTAGGATTTGGGAGTTACAATCAGCCCCAGCATTTT
CASSLGFGSYNQPQHF
>TRBV11-1|TRBD1|TRBJ2-1|once
TGTGCCAGCAGCCCCACAGGGGGCGGCTACAATGAGCAGTTCTTC
CASSPTGGGYNEQFF
>TRBV7-2|TRBD1|TRBJ2-1|.
TGTGCCAGCAGCTTCGACAGGGCCTCCTACAATGAGCAGTTCTTC
CASSFDRASYNEQFF
>TRBV7-2|TRBD1|TRBJ1-2|.
TGTGCCAGCAGCTTGAGGACAGGGGGCAACTATGGCTACACCTTC
CASSLRTGGNYGYTF
>TRBV21-1|.|TRBJ1-2|.
TGTGCCAGCAGCTACAAGCCCGGACAGTTTAACTATGGCTACACCTTC
CASSYKPGQFNYGYTF
>TRBV10-1|TRBD1|TRBJ1-1|.
TGCGCCAGCAGCCCTGGGACAGATGAAGCTTTCTTT
CASSPGTDEAFF
>TRBV29-1|.|TRBJ1-1|.
TGCAGCGTTGAGTATCGACAGGTCAATGAAGCTTTCTTT
CSVEYRQVNEAFF
>TRBV7-2|.|TRBJ1-1|.
TGTGCCAGCAGCTTCTTGGGGGGGAGCACTGAAGCTTTCTTT
CASSFLGGSTEAFF
>TRBV7-2|.|TRBJ1-2|.
TGTGCCAGCAGCTGGCCTAACTATGGCTACACCTTC
CASSWPNYGYTF
>TRBV15|TRBD1|TRBJ2-3|.
TGTGCCACCAGCAGAGATATAGGACAGGGAAAAGGGAATACGCAGTATTTT
CATSRDIGQGKGNTQYF
>TRBV6-5|TRBD1|TRBJ1-2|.
TGTGCCAGCAGCAGACAGGGAAACGGCTACACCTTC
CASSRQGNGYTF
>TRBV6-2/TRBV6-3|TRBD2|TRBJ2-3|.
TGTGCCAGCAGTTCGGGGGGTATCACAGATACGCAGTATTTT
CASSSGGITDTQYF
>TRBV30|TRBD1|TRBJ1-3|once
TGTGCCTGGAGTAAGGGACAGGGACCTGGAAACACCATATATTTT
CAWSKGQGPGNTIYF
>TRBV10-3|TRBD1|TRBJ1-3|.
TGTGCCATCAGTGAGTCATTCCCCGGGACAGGAGGAAACACCATATATTTT
CAISESFPGTGGNTIYF
>TRBV7-2|.|TRBJ1-6|.
TGTGCCAGCAGCTTACGGCAGGGGAATTCACCCCTCCACTTT
CASSLRQGNSPLHF
>TRBV19|.|TRBJ1-5|.
TGTGCCAGTAGTATTCCCCGGGGGGGCATCTATCAGCCCCAGCATTTT
CASSIPRGGIYQPQHF
>TRBV3-1/TRBV3-2|.|TRBJ1-1|.
TGTGCCAGCAGCCAACTAGGGGTCGGCACTGAAGCTTTCTTT
CASSQLGVGTEAFF
>TRBV4-1|TRBD1|TRBJ2-7|.
TGCGCCAGCAGCCGGGACAGGAACTACGAGCAGTACTTC
CASSRDRNYEQYF
>TRBV30|.|TRBJ2-2|.
TGTGCCTGGAGTCTGGAAGGGGGTGTCGGGGAGCTGTTTTTT
CAWSLEGGVGELFF
>TRBV7-2|TRBD2|TRBJ2-5|.
TGTGCCAGCAGCTTAGTGGGGCGGGGGGTCCAAGAGACCCAGTACTTC
CASSLVGRGVQETQYF
>TRBV19|.|TRBJ1-6|.
TGTGCCAGTAGGTCCAGGGTTGAACTTAGCTCACCCCTCCACTTT
CASRSRVELSSPLHF
>TRBV7-2|.|TRBJ1-1|.
TGTGCCAGCAGCTCCAGGGGCGGGACTGAAGCTTTCTTT
CASSSRGGTEAFF
>TRBV18|TRBD1|TRBJ1-1|.
TGTGCCAGCTCACCACCGGGGTCGGGGACAGGGGGCACTGAAGCTTTCTTT
CASSPPGSGTGGTEAFF
>TRBV5-1|TRBD1|TRBJ2-5|.
TGCGCCAGCAGCTTGGGGGGCCAGGGGGTGGAGACCCAGTACTTC
CASSLGGQGVETQYF
>TRBV5-6|.|TRBJ1-6|.
TGTGCCAGCAGCTTTCGAGTTGATGGTGCCTATAATTCACCCCTCCACTTT
CASSFRVDGAYNSPLHF
>TRBV5-4|.|TRBJ1-2|.
TGTGCCAGCAGCTTGGATCAGGGGCACGGCTACACCTTC
CASSLDQGHGYTF
>TRBV6-1|.|TRBJ1-1|.
TGTGCCAGCAGTGAAGGATCGGGGGGGACTGAAGCTTTCTTT
CASSEGSGGTEAFF
>TRBV5-1|TRBD1|TRBJ2-5|once
TGCGCCAGCAGTCCCTTAGGGCAGGGACAGGGAGGAGAGACCCAGTACTTC
CASSPLGQGQGGETQYF
>TRBV27|TRBD1|TRBJ1-2|once
TGTGCCAGCAGTGCCCGGGGACAGTTCTATGGCTACACCTTC
CASSARGQFYGYTF
>TRBV7-2|.|TRBJ1-1|.
TGTGCCAGCAGAAACTGGGGGGGTATGAACACTGAAGCTTTCTTT
CASRNWGGMNTEAFF
>TRBV5-1|.|TRBJ2-5|.
TGCGCCAGCAGCTTGGACAGTTCCAGGCGGGGAGAGACCCAGTACTTC
CASSLDSSRRGETQYF
>TRBV29-1|TRBD1|TRBJ1-1|.
TGCAGCGTTGCCCCCCGAGGACAGGGAGGCACTGAAGCTTTCTTT
CSVAPRGQGGTEAFF
>TRBV25-1|.|TRBJ2-7|.
TGTGCCAGCAGTGAGAGGGAGATCTACGAGCAGTACTTC
CASSEREIYEQYF
>TRBV18|.|TRBJ1-2|.
TGTGCCAGCTCACTCGCGGGAGGCCGGGACTATGGCTACACCTTC
CASSLAGGRDYGYTF
>TRBV7-9|.|TRBJ2-3|.
TGTGCCAGCAGCCGAGACTGGTCAGATACGCAGTATTTT
CASSRDWSDTQYF
>TRBV12-5|TRBD1|TRBJ1-1|.
TGTGCTAGTGGTCCAGGGGGCGGGGGCACTGAAGCTTTCTTT
CASGPGGGGTEAFF
>TRBV3-1/TRBV3-2|.|TRBJ1-5|.
TGTGCCAGCAGCCAGGGTCGGGGAGGGAATCAGCCCCAGCATTTT
CASSQGRGGNQPQHF
>TRBV11-2|TRBD2|TRBJ2-5|few
TGTGCCAGCAGCGATTCTAGCGGGGGCTACCAAGAGACCCAGTACTTC
CASSDSSGGYQETQYF
>TRBV7-9|.|TRBJ1-5|.
TGTGCCAGCAGCTTACGTACAGGGTCTAGCAATCAGCCCCAGCATTTT
CASSLRTGSSNQPQHF